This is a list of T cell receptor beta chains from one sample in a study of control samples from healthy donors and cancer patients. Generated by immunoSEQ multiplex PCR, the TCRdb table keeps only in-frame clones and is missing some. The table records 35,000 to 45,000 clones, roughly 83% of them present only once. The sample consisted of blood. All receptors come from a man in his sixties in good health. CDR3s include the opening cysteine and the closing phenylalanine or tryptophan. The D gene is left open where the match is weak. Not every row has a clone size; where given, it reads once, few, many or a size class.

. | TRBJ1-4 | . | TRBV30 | CAGRDVNNEKLFF | TGTGCCGGCCGGGACGTAAATAATGAAAAACTGTTTTTT
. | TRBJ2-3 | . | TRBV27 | CASSFRGPQDTQYF | TGTGCCAGCAGTTTTCGAGGGCCTCAAGATACGCAGTATTTT
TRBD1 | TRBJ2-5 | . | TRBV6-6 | CASSSPLGQGQETQYF | TGTGCCAGCAGTTCCCCCCTCGGACAGGGACAAGAGACCCAGTACTTC
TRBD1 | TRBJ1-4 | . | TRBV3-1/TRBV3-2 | CASSQSGTGTIEKLFF | TGTGCCAGCAGCCAATCCGGGACAGGGACAATTGAAAAACTGTTTTTT
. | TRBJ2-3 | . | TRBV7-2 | CASSFSRDTQYF | TGTGCCAGCAGCTTTAGTAGGGATACGCAGTATTTT
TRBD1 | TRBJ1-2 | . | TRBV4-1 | CASSPLDRDYGYTF | TGCGCCAGCAGCCCGCTGGACAGGGACTATGGCTACACCTTC
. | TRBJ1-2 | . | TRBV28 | CASTEQGGVNYGYTF | TGTGCCAGCACCGAACAGGGAGGGGTTAACTATGGCTACACCTTC
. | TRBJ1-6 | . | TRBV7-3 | CASSPRADSPLHF | TGTGCCAGCAGCCCCCGCGCCGATTCACCCCTCCACTTT
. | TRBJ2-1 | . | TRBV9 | CASSVGKVSSYNEQFF | TGTGCCAGCAGCGTGGGCAAGGTGAGCTCCTACAATGAGCAGTTCTTC
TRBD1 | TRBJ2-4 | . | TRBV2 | CASSGEDRARGIQYF | TGTGCCAGCAGTGGTGAAGACAGGGCTAGAGGCATTCAGTACTTC
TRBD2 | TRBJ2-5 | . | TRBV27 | CASSPKTSGIRGETQYF | TGTGCCAGCAGTCCGAAGACTAGCGGGATAAGAGGAGAGACCCAGTACTTC
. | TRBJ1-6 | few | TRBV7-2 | CASSSSGRGGSPLHF | TGTGCCAGCAGCTCCTCTGGGAGGGGTGGGTCACCCCTCCACTTT
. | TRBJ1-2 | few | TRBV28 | CASSSGQYGYTF | TGTGCCAGCAGTTCCGGACAGTATGGCTACACCTTC
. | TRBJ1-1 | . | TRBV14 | CASSQAGMNTEAFF | TGTGCCAGCAGCCAAGCCGGGATGAACACTGAAGCTTTCTTT
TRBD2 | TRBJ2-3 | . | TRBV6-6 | CASSYASGGARDTQYF | TGTGCCAGCAGTTACGCTAGCGGGGGGGCCCGGGATACGCAGTATTTT
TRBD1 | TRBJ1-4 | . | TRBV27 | CASRPIGQGGGEKLFF | TGTGCCAGCAGACCGATCGGACAGGGTGGGGGTGAAAAACTGTTTTTT
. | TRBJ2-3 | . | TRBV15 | CATRARLTANTQYF | TGTGCCACCAGAGCTAGGCTCACAGCAAATACGCAGTATTTT
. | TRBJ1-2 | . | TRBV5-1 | CASSSVQGGGYTF | TGCGCCAGCAGCTCTGTACAAGGAGGTGGCTACACCTTC
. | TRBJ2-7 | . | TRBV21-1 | CASSKDETGQGPYEQYF | TGTGCCAGCAGCAAAGACGAAACGGGACAGGGGCCCTACGAGCAGTACTTC
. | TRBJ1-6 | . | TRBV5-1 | CASSLPAGNSPLHF | TGCGCCAGCAGCCTACCGGCAGGCAATTCACCCCTCCACTTT
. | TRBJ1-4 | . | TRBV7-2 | CASSLEMGQGRGANEKLFF | TGTGCCAGCAGCTTAGAAATGGGGCAGGGAAGGGGAGCTAATGAAAAACTGTTTTTT
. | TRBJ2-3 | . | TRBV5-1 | CASSLVGLSTDTQYF | TGCGCCAGCAGCTTGGTTGGCCTAAGCACAGATACGCAGTATTTT
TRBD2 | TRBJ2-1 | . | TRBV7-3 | CASSFGAAGRDNEQFF | TGTGCCAGCAGCTTTGGGGCAGCGGGACGGGACAATGAGCAGTTCTTC
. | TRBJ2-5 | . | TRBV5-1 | CASSHSLKTGIRQETQYF | TGCGCCAGCAGTCACTCATTGAAGACAGGCATACGACAAGAGACCCAGTACTTC
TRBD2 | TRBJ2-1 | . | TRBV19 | CASRTSGLAGGSYNEQFF | TGTGCCAGTAGGACTTCCGGACTAGCGGGAGGCTCCTACAATGAGCAGTTCTTC
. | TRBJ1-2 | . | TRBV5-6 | CASSLGGPGYGYTF | TGTGCCAGCAGCTTGGGCGGACCTGGATATGGCTACACCTTC
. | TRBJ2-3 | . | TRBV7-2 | CASSLTVGATSDTQYF | TGTGCCAGCAGCTTAACGGTGGGGGCGACCTCAGATACGCAGTATTTT
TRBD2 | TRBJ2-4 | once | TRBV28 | CASSNSGIAKNIQYF | TGTGCCAGCAGTAATAGCGGGATAGCCAAAAACATTCAGTACTTC
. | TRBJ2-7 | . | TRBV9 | CASSGHRDGGYEQYF | TGTGCCAGCAGCGGACACCGGGACGGAGGCTACGAGCAGTACTTC
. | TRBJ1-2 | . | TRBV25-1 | CASSEPSRNYGYTF | TGTGCCAGCAGTGAACCCTCCAGAAACTATGGCTACACCTTC
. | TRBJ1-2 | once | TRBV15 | CATSPARGDYGYTF | TGTGCCACCAGCCCCGCCCGAGGTGACTATGGCTACACCTTC
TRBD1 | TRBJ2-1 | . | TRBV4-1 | CASSHSRDSGSYNEQFF | TGCGCCAGCAGCCATAGTCGGGACAGTGGCTCCTACAATGAGCAGTTCTTC
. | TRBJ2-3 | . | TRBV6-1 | CASSEAPGSTDTQYF | TGTGCCAGCAGTGAAGCACCGGGAAGCACAGATACGCAGTATTTT
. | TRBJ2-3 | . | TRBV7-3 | CASSLTGTDTQYF | TGTGCCAGCAGCTTAACAGGGACAGATACGCAGTATTTT
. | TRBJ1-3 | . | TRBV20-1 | CSASEQFSGNTIYF | TGCAGTGCTAGTGAGCAGTTCTCTGGAAACACCATATATTTT
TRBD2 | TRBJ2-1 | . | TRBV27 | CASSFRTLAGSNEQFF | TGTGCCAGCAGTTTTCGTACTTTAGCGGGAAGCAATGAGCAGTTCTTC
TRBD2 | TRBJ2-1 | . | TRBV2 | CASRYGLASYNEQFF | TGTGCCAGCAGGTACGGACTAGCGTCCTACAATGAGCAGTTCTTC
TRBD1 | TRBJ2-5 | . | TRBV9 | CASSVGARDSGETQYF | TGTGCCAGCAGCGTAGGGGCCCGGGACAGTGGGGAGACCCAGTACTTC
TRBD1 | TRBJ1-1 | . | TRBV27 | CASSPFGTANTEAFF | TGTGCCAGCAGTCCCTTTGGGACAGCCAACACTGAAGCTTTCTTT
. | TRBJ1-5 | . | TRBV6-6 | CASSSSGPNQPQHF | TGTGCCAGCAGTTCGTCCGGACCCAATCAGCCCCAGCATTTT
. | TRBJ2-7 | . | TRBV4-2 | CASSQDNRRTYEQYF | TGTGCCAGCAGCCAAGACAACAGGAGAACCTACGAGCAGTACTTC
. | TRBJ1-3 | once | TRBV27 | CASSLKGSGNTIYF | TGTGCCAGCAGTTTAAAAGGGTCTGGAAACACCATATATTTT
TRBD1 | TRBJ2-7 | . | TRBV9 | CASSVGPGQGIYEQYF | TGTGCCAGCAGCGTAGGCCCGGGACAGGGGATCTACGAGCAGTACTTC
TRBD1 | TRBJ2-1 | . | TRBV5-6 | CASSRDRGSYNEQFF | TGTGCCAGCAGCCGAGACAGGGGGTCCTACAATGAGCAGTTCTTC
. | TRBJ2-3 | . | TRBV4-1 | CASSQEGPRDTQYF | TGCGCCAGCAGCCAAGAAGGACCGAGAGATACGCAGTATTTT
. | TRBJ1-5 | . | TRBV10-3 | CAISDVKRLNQPQHF | TGTGCCATCAGTGACGTTAAGCGGCTCAATCAGCCCCAGCATTTT
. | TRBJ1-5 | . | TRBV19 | CASSIDESSGAINPQHF | TGTGCCAGTAGTATAGATGAATCCAGCGGAGCCATCAATCCCCAGCATTTT
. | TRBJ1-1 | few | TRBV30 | CAWSGGWTEAFF | TGTGCCTGGAGCGGGGGGTGGACTGAAGCTTTCTTT
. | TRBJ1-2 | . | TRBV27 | CASRDTGGGYTF | TGTGCCAGCAGGGACACCGGGGGTGGCTACACCTTC
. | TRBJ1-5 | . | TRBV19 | CASRTGTRNQPQHF | TGTGCCAGTAGGACCGGGACGAGGAATCAGCCCCAGCATTTT
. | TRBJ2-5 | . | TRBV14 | CASSRGSVETQYF | TGTGCCAGCAGCCGCGGGTCTGTGGAGACCCAGTACTTC
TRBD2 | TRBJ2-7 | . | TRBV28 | CASSPRTSGAYEQYF | TGTGCCAGCAGCCCTCGGACTAGCGGAGCCTACGAGCAGTACTTC
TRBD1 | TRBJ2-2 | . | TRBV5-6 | CASSHTGVYGGELFF | TGTGCCAGCAGCCACACAGGGGTATATGGCGGGGAGCTGTTTTTT
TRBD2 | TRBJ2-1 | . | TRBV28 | CASSRTSGGQFF | TGTGCCAGCAGCCGAACTAGCGGGGGGCAGTTCTTC
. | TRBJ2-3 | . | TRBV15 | CATSRGNSVNTDTQYF | TGTGCCACCAGCAGAGGGAATAGCGTGAACACAGATACGCAGTATTTT
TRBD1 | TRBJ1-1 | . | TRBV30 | CAWTQDRQNTEAFF | TGTGCCTGGACCCAGGACAGGCAGAACACTGAAGCTTTCTTT
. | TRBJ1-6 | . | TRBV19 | CASSISGGDLAGSPLHF | TGTGCCAGTAGTATAAGTGGAGGAGACCTGGCGGGTTCACCCCTCCACTTT